This T cell receptor beta chain originates from a study of read filtering for tumor transcriptome and immune sequencing. The wider study: Patients were some 16 male and around 13 female, mean age roughly 68 years, range about 40 to 85.

Bone marrow was sampled from every patient at the time of active disease. Molecular barcoded adaptors covering alpha/delta and beta/gamma chains were used on 400 ng RNA. TCRdb re-called the reads through MiXCR, storing one row per CDR3 protein. The sample shows approximately 40,000 distinct CDR3 sequences, 12% to 15% of them seen only once. This clonotype was seen many times. Its antigen is currently unknown. The V segment lost 1 base and the J segment 4 bases; nucleotides outside the gene matches: 5. The CDR3 runs 16 residues. In germline, CDR1 is SEHNR, CDR2 FQNEAQ (reference sequence). Whole-study results and caveats: RNA-seq captured clonotypes less deeply and reliably than IR-seq. Without single-read clonotypes, shared clonotype proportions correlated more between IR-seq and RNA-seq.

This sequence was found in a donor at least 40 years old with multiple myeloma. The specimen sequenced was a population of CD138-negative cells sorted from bone marrow. The V call is TRBV7-9, the J call TRBJ2-3; TRBD2 agrees at 10 bases. The CDR3 sequence is CASSLGAAGGPDTQYF. The CDR3 region has the DNA TGTGCCAGCAGCTTAGGAGCAGCGGGGGGGCCAGATACGCAGTATTTT.